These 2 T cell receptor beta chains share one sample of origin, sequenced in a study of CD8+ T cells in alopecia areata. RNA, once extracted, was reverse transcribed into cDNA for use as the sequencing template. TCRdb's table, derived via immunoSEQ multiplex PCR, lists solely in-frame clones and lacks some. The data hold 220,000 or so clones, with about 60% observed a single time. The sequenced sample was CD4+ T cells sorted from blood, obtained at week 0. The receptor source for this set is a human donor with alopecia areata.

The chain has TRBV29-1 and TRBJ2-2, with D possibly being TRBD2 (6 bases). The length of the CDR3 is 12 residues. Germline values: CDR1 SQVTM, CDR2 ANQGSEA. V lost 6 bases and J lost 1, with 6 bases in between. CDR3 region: CSVGLNTGELFF. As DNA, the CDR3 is TGCAGCGTGGGACTGAACACCGGGGAGCTGTTTTTT.

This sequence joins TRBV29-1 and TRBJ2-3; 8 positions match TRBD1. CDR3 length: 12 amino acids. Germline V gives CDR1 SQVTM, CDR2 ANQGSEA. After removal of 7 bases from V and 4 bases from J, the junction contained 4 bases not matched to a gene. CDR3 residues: CSGRQGPDTQYF. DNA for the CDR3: TGCAGCGGACGACAGGGGCCAGATACGCAGTATTTT.